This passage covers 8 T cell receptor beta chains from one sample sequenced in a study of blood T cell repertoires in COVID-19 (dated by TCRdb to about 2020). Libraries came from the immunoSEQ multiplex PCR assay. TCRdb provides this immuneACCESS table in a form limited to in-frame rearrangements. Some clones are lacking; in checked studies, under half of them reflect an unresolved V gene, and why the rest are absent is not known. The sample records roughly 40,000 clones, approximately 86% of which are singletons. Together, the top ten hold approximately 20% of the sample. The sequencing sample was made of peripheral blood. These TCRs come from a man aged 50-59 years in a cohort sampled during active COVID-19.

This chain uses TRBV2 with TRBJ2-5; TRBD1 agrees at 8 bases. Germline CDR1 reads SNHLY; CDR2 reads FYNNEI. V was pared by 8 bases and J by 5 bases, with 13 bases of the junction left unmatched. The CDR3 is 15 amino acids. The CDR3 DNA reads TGTGCCAGCGATCGATCGGGACAGGATGAGGAGACCCAGTACTTC. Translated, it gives CASDRSGQDEETQYF.

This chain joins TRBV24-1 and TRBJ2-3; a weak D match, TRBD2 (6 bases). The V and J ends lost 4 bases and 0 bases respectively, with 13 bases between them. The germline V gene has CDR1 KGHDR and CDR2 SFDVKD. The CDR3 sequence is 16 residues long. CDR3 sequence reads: CATSEWKGTSTDTQYF. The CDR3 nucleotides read TGTGCCACCAGTGAGTGGAAGGGGACTAGCACAGATACGCAGTATTTT.

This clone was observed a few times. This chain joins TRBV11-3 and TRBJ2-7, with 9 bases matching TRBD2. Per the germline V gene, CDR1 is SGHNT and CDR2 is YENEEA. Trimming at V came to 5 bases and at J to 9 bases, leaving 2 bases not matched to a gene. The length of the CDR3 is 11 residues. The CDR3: CASSVSGGQYF. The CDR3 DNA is TGTGCCAGCAGCGTTAGCGGGGGGCAGTACTTC.

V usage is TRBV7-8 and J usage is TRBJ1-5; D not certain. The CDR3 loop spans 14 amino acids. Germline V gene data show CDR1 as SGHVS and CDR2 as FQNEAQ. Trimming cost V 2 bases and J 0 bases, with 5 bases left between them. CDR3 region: CASSLTDSNQPQHF. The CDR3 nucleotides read TGTGCCAGCAGCTTAACAGATAGCAATCAGCCCCAGCATTTT.

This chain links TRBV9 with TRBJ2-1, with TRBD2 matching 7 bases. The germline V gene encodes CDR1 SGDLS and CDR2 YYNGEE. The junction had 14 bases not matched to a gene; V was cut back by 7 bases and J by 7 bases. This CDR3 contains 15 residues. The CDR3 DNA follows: TGTGCCAGCGGGGGGGTGGCGGGAGCCTGGAATGAGCAGTTCTTC. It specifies CASGGVAGAWNEQFF. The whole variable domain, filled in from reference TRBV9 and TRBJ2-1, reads DSGVTQTPKHLITATGQRVTLRCSPRSGDLSVYWYQQSLDQGLQFLIQYYNGEERAKGNILERFSAQQFPDLHSELNLSSLELGDSALYFCASGGVAGAWNEQFFGPGTRLTVL.

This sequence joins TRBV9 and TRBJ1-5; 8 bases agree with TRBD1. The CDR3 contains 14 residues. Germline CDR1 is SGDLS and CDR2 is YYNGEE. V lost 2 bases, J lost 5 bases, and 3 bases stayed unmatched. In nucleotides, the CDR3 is TGTGCCAGCAGCGTCTCAGGGGGCCATCAGCCCCAGCATTTT. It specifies CASSVSGGHQPQHF.

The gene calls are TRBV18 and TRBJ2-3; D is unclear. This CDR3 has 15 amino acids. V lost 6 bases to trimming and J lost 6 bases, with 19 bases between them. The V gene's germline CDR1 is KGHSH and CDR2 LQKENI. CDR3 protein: CASSHEGVLYDTQYF. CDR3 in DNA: TGTGCCAGCTCTCACGAAGGAGTTCTATACGATACGCAGTATTTT. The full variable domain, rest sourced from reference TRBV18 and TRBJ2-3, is NAGVMQNPRHLVRRRGQEARLRCSPMKGHSHVYWYRQLPEEGLKFMVYLQKENIIDESGMPKERFSAEFPKEGPSILRIQQVVRGDSAAYFCASSHEGVLYDTQYFGPGTRLTVL.

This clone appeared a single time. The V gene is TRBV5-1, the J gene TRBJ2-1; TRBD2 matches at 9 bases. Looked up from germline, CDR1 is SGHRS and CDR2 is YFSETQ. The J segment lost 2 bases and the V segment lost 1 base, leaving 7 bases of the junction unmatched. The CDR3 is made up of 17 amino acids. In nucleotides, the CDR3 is TGCGCCAGCAGCTTGCCGTCTAGCGGGGATACCTACAATGAGCAGTTCTTC. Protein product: CASSLPSSGDTYNEQFF.